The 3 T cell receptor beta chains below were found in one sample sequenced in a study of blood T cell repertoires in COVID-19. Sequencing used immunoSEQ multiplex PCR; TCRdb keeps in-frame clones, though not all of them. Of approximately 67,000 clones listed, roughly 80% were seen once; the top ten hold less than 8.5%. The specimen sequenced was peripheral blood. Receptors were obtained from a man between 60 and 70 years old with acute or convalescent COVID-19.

The CDR3: CASSLVPGSEKLFF. CDR3 bases: TGCGCCAGCAGCTTGGTTCCGGGGAGCGAAAAACTGTTTTTT. This chain uses TRBV5-1 with TRBJ1-4; D remains unclear. The germline V gene has CDR1 SGHRS and CDR2 YFSETQ. V was trimmed by 0 bases and J by 8 bases, leaving 11 bases between them. CDR3 length: 14 amino acids.

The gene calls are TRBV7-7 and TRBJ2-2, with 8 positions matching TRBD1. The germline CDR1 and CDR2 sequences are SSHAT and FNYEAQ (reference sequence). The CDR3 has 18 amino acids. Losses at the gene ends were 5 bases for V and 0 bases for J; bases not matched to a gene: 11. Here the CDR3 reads CASSPTSRGLANTGELFF. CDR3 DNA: TGTGCCAGCAGCCCAACCTCCAGGGGGCTCGCGAACACCGGGGAGCTGTTTTTT.

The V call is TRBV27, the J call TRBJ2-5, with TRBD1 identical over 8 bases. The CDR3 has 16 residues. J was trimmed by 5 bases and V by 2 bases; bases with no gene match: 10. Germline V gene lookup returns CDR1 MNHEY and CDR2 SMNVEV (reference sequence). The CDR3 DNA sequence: TGTGCCAGCAGTTTAGTATCAGGGGGCCGTAGGGAGACCCAGTACTTC. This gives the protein CASSLVSGGRRETQYF.